This T cell receptor beta chain is from a study of blood T cell repertoires in COVID-19. On the study more broadly: From T cells, B-cell-depleted T cells, or PBMCs came the material, which was cDNA or gDNA.

As processed by the authors: Quantification of nucleated cells was approximated via reference gene primer amplification. The repertoire was sequenced with immunoSEQ multiplex PCR; TCRdb's copy has only in-frame clones and lacks some. From that table come the V and J calls and clone size; the DNA was used to work out D and trimming. This sample has about 100,000 clones, with around 83% found just once. Sequenced: peripheral blood. The TCR originated in a human donor in a cohort sampled during active COVID-19.

The CDR3 here is CASSRRTSGVRPYEQYF. The CDR3 DNA reads as TGTGCCAGCAGCCGTAGGACTAGCGGAGTTAGACCCTACGAGCAGTACTTC. The chain uses TRBV7-2 and TRBJ2-7; 10 nucleotides align to TRBD2. The CDR3 spans 17 residues. Looked up from germline, CDR1 is SGHTA and CDR2 is FQGNSA. The J segment lost 2 bases and the V segment lost 5 bases, leaving 12 bases of the junction unmatched.